The sequence of this TCR beta chain was determined in a study of regulatory T cells in long-lasting Graves disease. Stated time point: newly diagnosed GD, antithyroid drugs for less than 3 months. Construction of the TCR library relied on RNA isolated from PBMCs. Peripheral blood, at roughly 9 milliliters, went into EDTA tubes. At least ten counts were recorded for this clonotype. Construction of TCR beta libraries relied on iRepertoire HTBI primers and on Arm-PCR targeting CDR3 regions. From the multiplex PCR reads, TCRdb called clonotypes with MiXCR, one entry per CDR3 protein. The table has 350,000 to 400,000 distinct CDR3 sequences, about 14% seen once; the top ten hold approximately 22%. The CDR3 runs to 13 residues. The germline gives CDR1 DFQATT, CDR2 SNEGSKA (reference sequence). V lost 1 base and J lost 6; bases outside the gene matches: 2.

The chain couples TRBV20-1 to TRBJ1-2, with TRBD1 matching over 10 bases. The clonotype comes from a female donor with Graves disease. This specimen was peripheral blood mononuclear cells (PBMCs), taken at new diagnosis, from a patient treated with antithyroid drugs. The CDR3: CSARGQGANGYTF. The CDR3 coding sequence is TGCAGTGCTAGAGGACAGGGGGCGAATGGCTACACCTTC.